This T cell receptor (beta chain) derives from a study of CD8 T cells in Susac syndrome. Study-wide findings and caveats: In its TCR sequencing and HLA analysis, the study acknowledged that the number of individuals was relatively small.

Turning to this clonotype: Its antigen remains unidentified.

RNA, at roughly 0.5 to 1 ug, was reverse transcribed with random hexamers. TCRdb called the immunoSEQ multiplex PCR reads again in MiXCR, with one record for every CDR3 protein. In the table there are more than 200,000 distinct CDR3 sequences, 93% of which are singletons. Sequencing of TCR beta, carried out with a high-throughput approach, was applied to CD8+ and CD4+ T cells from the blood. Isolation of CD8+ and CD4+ T cells was performed negatively, whereas enrichment of TEMRA cells was done by FACS. Germline CDR1 is MRHNA and CDR2 is SNTAGT. V lost 4 bases, J lost 6 bases, and 14 bases lay in between. The CDR3 has 14 amino acids.

V is TRBV6-4 and J is TRBJ2-3; perhaps TRBD2 as D (6 bases). The clonotype comes from a human donor with multiple sclerosis. The sample taken for sequencing was CD4+ T cells from PBMCs. The CDR3 here is CASSVTAAGDTQYF. CDR3 DNA sequence: TGTGCCAGCAGTGTCACCGCCGCGGGGGATACGCAGTATTTT.